The 9 T cell receptor beta chains presented below share a single source sample, sequenced in a study of T cells after yellow fever vaccination (dated by TCRdb to the late 2010s). What the treatment or condition label conveys for this sample: live attenuated yellow fever vaccine strain. The library came from 5' RACE. Sequencing used an Illumina HiSeq 2500. TCRdb redid the processing of the public reads, applying fastp at Q25 and MiXCR, and retained in-frame beta chains. CDR3 protein duplicates are merged, each entry listing the most common genes and DNA. A total of hundreds of thousands of distinct CDR3 sequences appear in this sample, under 7.5% of them only once. The leading ten clones occupy 15% of the sample. The sample was PBMCs, taken 5 days after the yellow fever booster vaccination. These receptors were obtained from a man in his thirties or forties who received the YFV17D yellow fever vaccine.

The chain joins TRBV4-3 to TRBJ2-5; no firm D call. Trimming cost V 4 bases and J 4 bases, with 10 bases left between them. The CDR3 length is 13 residues. In germline, CDR1 is LGHNA, CDR2 YSLEER. The CDR3 region is CASSPIGSETQYF. CDR3 sequence (DNA): TGCGCCAGCAGCCCGATCGGCTCAGAGACCCAGTACTTC.

This clonotype was observed a handful of times. This chain uses TRBV11-1 with TRBJ2-1, with a weak D call TRBD1 (7 bases). The germline gives CDR1 SGHAT, CDR2 FQDESV (reference sequence). The CDR3 covers 20 residues. V was cut by 0 bases and J by 1 base, with 22 bases left in between. CDR3 region: CASSLAGQRSGVLSYNEQFF. In DNA, the CDR3 is TGTGCCAGCAGCTTAGCGGGACAGCGGTCGGGAGTCTTATCCTACAATGAGCAGTTCTTC.

The CDR3 nucleotides are TGTGCCAGCAGCTTAGCCACATACGGGGATGCGTTCTTC. This encodes CASSLATYGDAFF. V and J are TRBV7-9 and TRBJ2-1; possibly TRBD2 for D (5 bases). V was trimmed by 0 bases and J by 15 bases, leaving 15 bases between them. This CDR3 is 13 amino acids long. Germline V gene sequence: CDR1 SEHNR, CDR2 FQNEAQ (reference sequence).

This chain links TRBV7-2 with TRBJ2-3; 8 bases fit TRBD2. CDR3 size: 13 residues. Germline loops: CDR1 SGHTA, CDR2 FQGNSA. V trimming: 10 bases; J trimming: 4 bases; junction bases outside the gene matches: 7. As DNA, the CDR3 is TGTGCCACCTCAACGGGAGGGCCAGATACGCAGTATTTT. Translation gives CATSTGGPDTQYF.

This clonotype was detected many times. V and J are TRBV20-1 and TRBJ2-7; the match to TRBD2 covers 7 bases. The CDR3 covers 20 residues. With V trimmed by 4 bases and J by 2 bases, 26 bases remained unmatched. The germline V gene encodes CDR1 DFQATT and CDR2 SNEGSKA (reference sequence). CDR3 loop: CSATPAREVTAGDLTYEQYF. In DNA form, the CDR3 reads TGCAGTGCTACCCCGGCAAGGGAAGTAACGGCGGGAGACCTAACCTACGAGCAGTACTTC.

The chain recombines TRBV20-1 with TRBJ2-1; D is possibly TRBD1 or TRBD2 (6 bases each). Per the germline V gene, CDR1 is DFQATT and CDR2 is SNEGSKA (reference sequence). The CDR3 sequence is 14 residues long. Deletions cut 2 bases from V and 7 bases from J, with 15 bases between. The CDR3: CSARYWRGRNEQFF. CDR3 nucleotides: TGCAGTGCTAGATATTGGAGGGGGAGAAATGAGCAGTTCTTC.

This clonotype was detected only a few times. CDR3 in amino acids: CASISTSGMRTYEQYF. The CDR3 DNA follows: TGCGCCAGCATCTCTACTAGCGGGATGCGAACCTACGAGCAGTACTTC. The chain carries TRBV10-2 and TRBJ2-7, with 10 bases lining up with TRBD2. The germline V gene has CDR1 WSHSY and CDR2 SAAADI. With 7 bases clipped from V and 2 bases from J, the junction kept 11 bases outside the gene matches. The CDR3 length is 16 residues.

This clonotype was picked up a small number of times. The genes are TRBV23-1 and TRBJ2-7; D tentatively fits TRBD1 or TRBD2 (7 bases each). TRBV23-1 belongs to the ORF category, with a function that is uncertain. V was pared by 2 bases and J by 7 bases, with 21 bases between. The CDR3 length is 16 residues. The CDR3 nucleotides are TGCGCCAGCAGTCAACCCCCCCAGCGGGAACAGGGGGAGCAGTACTTC. It translates to CASSQPPQREQGEQYF.

CDR3 amino acids: CASSLGRLLTDTQYF. The CDR3 DNA sequence: TGTGCCAGCAGCTTAGGTCGACTTCTCACAGATACGCAGTATTTT. V usage is TRBV11-2 and J usage is TRBJ2-3; D uncertain. The germline V and J ends were trimmed by 1 base and 2 bases, with 10 bases remaining between them. CDR1 is SGHAT and CDR2 is FQNNGV in the germline V gene. The CDR3 runs 15 residues.